This TCR beta chain was captured by sequencing in a study of blood T cell repertoires in COVID-19. Study summary: Samples taken during acute and convalescent COVID-19 were collected in the United States, Italy and Spain. T cells, B-cell-depleted T cells, or PBMCs supplied cDNA or gDNA.

The CDR3 runs 16 residues. Per the germline V gene, CDR1 is KGHSH and CDR2 is LQKENI. The V gene lost 0 bases and the J gene lost 5 bases, with 13 bases spanning the gap. Methods used by the authors: Reference gene primer amplification gave nucleated cell count estimates. Profiled with immunoSEQ multiplex PCR; TCRdb holds only in-frame clones, not every one. V, J and clone size derive from that table, while D and trimming were established from the DNA sequence. The repertoire holds 80,000 to 95,000 clones, with 81% as singletons. The sequenced sample consisted of peripheral blood. The V gene is TRBV18, the J gene TRBJ2-2; perhaps TRBD2 as D (5 bases). The clonotype comes from a man at least 80 years old with acute or convalescent COVID-19. As DNA, the CDR3 is TGTGCCAGCTCACCACCATCTAGCAGTAATACCGGGGAGCTGTTTTTT. The encoded protein is CASSPPSSSNTGELFF.